A selection of T cell receptor beta chains follows, all from one sample in a study of blood T cell repertoires in COVID-19. Profiled with immunoSEQ multiplex PCR; TCRdb holds only in-frame clones, not every one. The table has 25,000 to 35,000 clones, approximately 84% seen once. Sequencing was performed on peripheral blood. The receptors stem from a woman aged 60-75 years with acute or convalescent COVID-19. CDR3s include the opening cysteine and the closing phenylalanine or tryptophan. D genes are given only for firm matches. Expanded clones get a size class; other rows say once, few or many, or leave the size out.

j_call clone_size cdr3_length d_call v_call cdr3_aa cdr3_nt
TRBJ1-3 NA 16 NA TRBV7-9 CASSPGQPNSGNTIYF TGTGCCAGCAGCCCAGGACAGCCGAACTCTGGAAACACCATATATTTT
TRBJ1-1 NA 15 TRBD1 TRBV9 CASSVVPGGGTEAFF TGTGCCAGCAGCGTAGTCCCAGGGGGTGGCACTGAAGCTTTCTTT
TRBJ2-2 NA 16 TRBD1 TRBV2 CASSEAGQGAYGELFF TGTGCCAGCAGTGAGGCGGGACAGGGGGCATACGGGGAGCTGTTTTTT
TRBJ1-2 NA 17 NA TRBV28 CASSKRIGGVYGYGYTF TGTGCCAGCAGCAAACGGATCGGCGGGGTTTATGGCTATGGCTACACCTTC
TRBJ1-1 NA 14 TRBD1 TRBV5-1 CASSSWTGNTEAFF TGCGCCAGCAGCTCTTGGACAGGGAACACTGAAGCTTTCTTT
TRBJ2-5 NA 13 TRBD2 TRBV5-1 CASSPGGGETQYF TGCGCCAGCAGCCCCGGGGGGGGAGAGACCCAGTACTTC
TRBJ1-3 few 15 NA TRBV28 CASIPSTGADYTIYF TGTGCCAGCATCCCCTCGACAGGAGCTGACTACACCATATATTTT
TRBJ2-7 NA 13 NA TRBV6-6 CASTPGGVGEQYF TGTGCCAGCACCCCCGGGGGAGTGGGGGAGCAGTACTTC
TRBJ1-5 NA 12 NA TRBV21-1 CASSVQGQPQHF TGTGCCAGCAGCGTACAGGGTCAGCCCCAGCATTTT
TRBJ2-2 NA 15 NA TRBV7-3 CASSLMAGWAGELFF TGTGCCAGCAGCTTAATGGCAGGGTGGGCCGGGGAGCTGTTTTTT
TRBJ1-4 NA 16 NA TRBV21-1 CASSKIKPGSNEKLFF TGTGCCAGCAGCAAAATAAAACCGGGGAGTAATGAAAAACTGTTTTTT
TRBJ1-4 few 14 NA TRBV7-9 CASSLGSTNEKLFF TGTGCCAGCAGCTTAGGGAGTACTAATGAAAAACTGTTTTTT
TRBJ1-1 NA 14 NA TRBV5-5 CASSLHTMNTEAFF TGTGCCAGCAGCTTGCACACAATGAACACTGAAGCTTTCTTT
TRBJ1-6 once 16 TRBD1 TRBV28 CASRPESQGGNRALHF TGTGCCAGCAGGCCGGAGTCACAGGGGGGAAATCGGGCCCTCCACTTT
TRBJ2-2 many 16 TRBD2 TRBV9 CASSAPAGGYTGELFF TGTGCCAGCAGCGCGCCGGCGGGGGGTTACACCGGGGAGCTGTTTTTT
TRBJ2-3 NA 11 NA TRBV7-9 CASSFRDTQYF TGTGCCAGCAGCTTTCGAGATACGCAGTATTTT
TRBJ2-7 NA 12 NA TRBV30 CAWSAGAHEQYF TGTGCCTGGTCGGCAGGGGCCCACGAGCAGTACTTC
TRBJ2-5 NA 13 NA TRBV2 CARALGFGETQYF TGTGCCAGGGCCCTCGGATTCGGGGAGACCCAGTACTTC
TRBJ1-6 few 15 TRBD1 TRBV25-1 CASSERGTGVTPLHF TGTGCCAGCAGTGAACGAGGAACAGGGGTAACACCCCTCCACTTT
TRBJ2-3 few 15 TRBD2 TRBV28 CASSSTSGGSDTQYF TGTGCCAGCAGCTCTACTAGCGGGGGGTCAGATACGCAGTATTTT
TRBJ2-5 NA 16 TRBD2 TRBV3-1/TRBV3-2 CASSQDILAGEETQYF TGTGCCAGCAGCCAAGATATTCTAGCGGGGGAAGAGACCCAGTACTTC
TRBJ2-1 few 14 TRBD1 TRBV6-5 CASSYPRGHDEQFF TGTGCCAGCAGTTACCCCAGGGGGCATGATGAGCAGTTCTTC
TRBJ1-6 few 15 TRBD1 TRBV5-1 CASSEPDRGGSPLHF TGCGCCAGCAGCGAGCCGGACAGGGGAGGATCACCCCTCCACTTT
TRBJ2-3 NA 13 NA TRBV9 CASSRSRTDTQYF TGTGCCAGCAGCCGTTCCCGCACAGATACGCAGTATTTT
TRBJ1-2 NA 16 TRBD1 TRBV27 CASSSIGQAGNYGYTF TGTGCCAGCAGTTCCATCGGACAGGCAGGAAACTATGGCTACACCTTC
TRBJ1-3 few 15 NA TRBV5-5 CASSLDGGRGNTIYF TGTGCCAGCAGCTTGGACGGCGGAAGAGGAAACACCATATATTTT
TRBJ2-7 NA 16 TRBD2 TRBV10-2 CASSARTSSSSYEQYF TGCGCCAGCAGTGCCCGGACTAGCAGTAGCTCCTACGAGCAGTACTTC
TRBJ2-2 NA 14 NA TRBV6-5 CASRAGPNTGELFF TGTGCCAGCAGGGCGGGGCCGAACACCGGGGAGCTGTTTTTT
TRBJ1-2 NA 14 NA TRBV18 CASSPDRNNYGYTF TGTGCCAGCTCACCAGACAGAAATAACTATGGCTACACCTTC
TRBJ2-3 NA 16 NA TRBV5-1 CASSTLQGNGTDTQYF TGCGCCAGCAGCACGCTACAGGGTAATGGCACAGATACGCAGTATTTT
TRBJ2-2 NA 15 NA TRBV7-3 CASSRQPGNTGELFF TGTGCCAGCAGCCGGCAGCCGGGAAACACCGGGGAGCTGTTTTTT
TRBJ1-1 NA 16 NA TRBV28 CASRTAFGGGNTEAFF TGTGCCAGCAGAACCGCTTTTGGCGGGGGAAACACTGAAGCTTTCTTT
TRBJ2-7 NA 13 NA TRBV5-1 CASSPRVSYEQYF TGCGCCAGCAGCCCGAGGGTCAGTTACGAGCAGTACTTC
TRBJ2-1 once 16 TRBD1 TRBV5-1 CASSRLGTGSWNEQFF TGCGCCAGCAGCCGTTTGGGGACAGGGTCTTGGAATGAGCAGTTCTTC
TRBJ2-3 NA 12 NA TRBV9 CASSPHEDTQYF TGTGCCAGCAGCCCCCACGAGGATACGCAGTATTTT
TRBJ2-3 NA 13 NA TRBV19 CASRTATTDTQYF TGTGCCAGTCGGACAGCGACCACAGATACGCAGTATTTT
TRBJ1-6 NA 15 TRBD1 TRBV5-1 CASSQGDENNSPLHF TGCGCCAGCAGTCAGGGGGATGAGAATAATTCACCCCTCCACTTT
TRBJ1-5 once 16 NA TRBV27 CASSSSLGGGNQPQHF TGTGCCAGCAGTTCAAGTCTCGGGGGGGGCAATCAGCCCCAGCATTTT
TRBJ2-2 once 15 NA TRBV5-4 CASSLGGTYTGELFF TGTGCCAGCAGCTTGGGCGGGACCTACACCGGGGAGCTGTTTTTT
TRBJ2-4 NA 16 TRBD1 TRBV27 CASSFSSDRSKNIQYF TGTGCCAGCAGTTTTTCGTCGGACAGGTCCAAAAACATTCAGTACTTC
TRBJ1-6 NA 16 NA TRBV6-6 CASSYERPGYNSPLHF TGTGCCAGCAGTTACGAGCGGCCCGGTTATAATTCACCCCTCCACTTT
TRBJ2-5 NA 11 TRBD2 TRBV3-1/TRBV3-2 CASSQATSAYF TGTGCCAGCAGCCAAGCAACTAGCGCGTACTTC
TRBJ2-3 NA 14 TRBD2 TRBV19 CASRERGGQDTQYF TGTGCCAGTAGGGAGCGGGGGGGCCAAGATACGCAGTATTTT
TRBJ2-4 NA 16 TRBD1 TRBV28 CATNRGNSGQGNIQYF TGTGCCACCAACCGGGGGAACTCGGGACAGGGAAACATTCAGTACTTC
TRBJ2-7 once 15 TRBD1 TRBV6-6 CASSYSTGGIAEQYF TGTGCCAGCAGTTACTCGACAGGGGGGATCGCAGAGCAGTACTTC
TRBJ2-5 NA 13 NA TRBV2 CASRTQLGETQYF TGTGCCAGCAGGACTCAACTAGGGGAGACCCAGTACTTC
TRBJ2-3 NA 16 NA TRBV4-1 CASSRSLGRSTDTQYF TGCGCCAGCAGCCGAAGCTTGGGGCGAAGCACAGATACGCAGTATTTT
TRBJ1-3 NA 15 TRBD1 TRBV28 CASSSLDRGGNTIYF TGTGCCAGCAGTTCGCTTGACAGGGGTGGAAACACCATATATTTT
TRBJ1-6 NA 16 TRBD1 TRBV11-2 CASSPPLGQTDSPLHF TGTGCCAGCAGCCCTCCTTTGGGACAGACTGATTCACCCCTCCACTTT
TRBJ2-3 NA 16 TRBD1 TRBV2 CASSPGGFSSTDTQYF TGTGCCTCCTCTCCAGGGGGCTTCTCTAGCACAGATACGCAGTATTTT